Listed below are T cell receptor beta chains from one sample, sequenced in a study of glioma-infiltrating T cells after dendritic cell vaccination. Clones were read by immunoSEQ multiplex PCR, and TCRdb kept only the in-frame ones, dropping some. The sample gives roughly 96,000 clones, around three quarters of which show up once; almost 6% is in the top ten. Sequenced material: blood, taken before dendritic cell vaccination. These receptors were collected from a human donor with glioblastoma. CDR3s include the opening cysteine and the closing phenylalanine or tryptophan. Fields, in order: J gene, clone size, D gene, V gene, CDR3 protein, CDR3 DNA. The D gene is left open where the match is weak. A row's size may be missing; if present it is once, few, many or a size class.

TRBJ1-4 | - | TRBD1 | TRBV7-9 | CASSLRQGAEKLFF | TGTGCCAGCAGCCTACGACAGGGGGCTGAAAAACTGTTTTTT
TRBJ2-1 | - | - | TRBV28 | CASSLPFGVRNYNEQFF | TGTGCCAGCAGCCTTCCCTTCGGGGTGCGAAATTACAATGAGCAGTTCTTC
TRBJ2-5 | - | - | TRBV6-6 | CASSWRLQETQYF | TGTGCCAGCAGCTGGAGACTCCAAGAGACCCAGTACTTC
TRBJ1-3 | - | TRBD1 | TRBV5-4 | CASSHGRDRVAGNTIYF | TGTGCCAGCAGCCATGGGAGGGACAGGGTGGCTGGAAACACCATATATTTT
TRBJ1-5 | - | - | TRBV25-1 | CASSGQNNQPQHF | TGTGCCAGCAGTGGTCAGAACAATCAGCCCCAGCATTTT
TRBJ1-1 | few | - | TRBV2 | CASSSTGNTEAFF | TGTGCCAGCAGTTCCACAGGAAACACTGAAGCTTTCTTT
TRBJ2-7 | - | TRBD2 | TRBV7-2 | CASSYGTSGVFSYEQYF | TGTGCCAGCAGCTACGGGACTAGCGGGGTTTTCTCCTACGAGCAGTACTTC
TRBJ1-2 | few | - | TRBV11-2 | CASSLRVGWAYGYTF | TGTGCCAGCAGCTTAAGAGTTGGGTGGGCCTATGGCTACACCTTC
TRBJ2-2 | - | - | TRBV21-1 | CASSTGPGELFF | TGTGCCAGCAGTACAGGGCCCGGGGAGCTGTTTTTT
TRBJ1-5 | - | - | TRBV7-9 | CASSLTEGQPQHF | TGTGCCAGCAGCTTAACGGAGGGTCAGCCCCAGCATTTT
TRBJ2-1 | - | - | TRBV19 | CASSIDQTGSSYNEQFF | TGTGCCAGTAGTATAGACCAGACAGGTTCCTCCTACAATGAGCAGTTCTTC
TRBJ2-5 | - | TRBD1 | TRBV6-6 | CASSSTGHRGQETQYF | TGTGCCAGCAGTTCGACAGGGCATAGAGGTCAAGAGACCCAGTACTTC
TRBJ2-1 | - | - | TRBV28 | CASSRYNEQFF | TGTGCCAGCAGCCGCTACAATGAGCAGTTCTTC
TRBJ2-1 | - | TRBD2 | TRBV7-3 | CASSLTGGTNNEQFF | TGTGCCAGCAGCTTAACGGGGGGGACCAACAATGAGCAGTTCTTC
TRBJ1-3 | - | - | TRBV4-1 | CASSQDLRESDGNTIYF | TGCGCCAGCAGCCAAGATTTGAGGGAGTCTGATGGAAACACCATATATTTT
TRBJ1-2 | - | TRBD1 | TRBV30 | CAWRRDRGVSYGYTF | TGTGCCTGGAGGCGGGACAGGGGTGTTAGCTATGGCTACACCTTC
TRBJ1-3 | - | - | TRBV5-3 | CARSLSVGRLNSGNTIYF | TGTGCCAGAAGCTTGTCGGTTGGCAGGCTTAACTCTGGAAACACCATATATTTT
TRBJ2-5 | - | - | TRBV7-9 | CASSLAEPQYF | TGTGCCAGCAGCTTAGCAGAGCCCCAGTACTTC
TRBJ2-3 | - | TRBD2 | TRBV10-3 | CAITVVPGLAGDTQYF | TGTGCCATCACCGTCGTTCCGGGACTAGCAGGTGATACGCAGTATTTT
TRBJ2-7 | - | TRBD1 | TRBV29-1 | CSVGGDRGYEQYF | TGCAGCGTTGGGGGGGACAGGGGCTACGAGCAGTACTTC
TRBJ1-3 | - | - | TRBV10-1 | CASSPGTLGNTIYF | TGCGCCAGCAGTCCCGGGACTCTCGGAAACACCATATATTTT
TRBJ1-2 | once | - | TRBV2 | CASSRTAYGYTF | TGTGCCAGCAGTCGGACAGCCTATGGCTACACCTTC
TRBJ2-3 | - | TRBD2 | TRBV30 | CAWNLGGSGDTQYF | TGTGCCTGGAACCTAGGCGGGAGTGGAGATACGCAGTATTTT
TRBJ1-5 | - | - | TRBV7-9 | CASSLGAAELPQHF | TGTGCCAGCAGCCTGGGGGCAGCTGAGTTGCCCCAGCATTTT
TRBJ1-4 | - | - | TRBV7-9 | CASSLGQGGGEKLFF | TGTGCCAGCAGCTTAGGTCAGGGCGGGGGAGAAAAACTGTTTTTT
TRBJ1-5 | - | - | TRBV6-6 | CASNYMISNQPQHF | TGTGCCAGCAACTACATGATTAGCAATCAGCCCCAGCATTTT
TRBJ2-1 | - | - | TRBV5-4 | CASSLEDLQFF | TGTGCCAGCAGCTTGGAGGACTTGCAGTTCTTC
TRBJ2-7 | - | - | TRBV7-2 | CASSFQGYLSYEQYF | TGTGCCAGCAGCTTCCAGGGGTACCTCTCCTACGAGCAGTACTTC
TRBJ2-1 | once | - | TRBV6-5 | CASRLLPGADEQFF | TGTGCCAGCAGGCTCCTGCCAGGGGCGGATGAGCAGTTCTTC
TRBJ2-6 | once | TRBD1 | TRBV4-2 | CASSQDWTGSSGANVLTF | TGTGCCAGCAGCCAAGATTGGACAGGCAGCTCTGGGGCCAACGTCCTGACTTTC
TRBJ2-7 | - | TRBD1 | TRBV5-6 | CASSLWGQGKYEQYF | TGTGCCAGCAGCTTGTGGGGACAGGGCAAGTACGAGCAGTACTTC
TRBJ2-2 | - | - | TRBV5-1 | CASSLYAGDAGELFF | TGCGCCAGCAGCTTATACGCAGGGGACGCCGGGGAGCTGTTTTTT
TRBJ2-7 | - | TRBD2 | TRBV18 | CASSQSSGIIYEQYF | TGTGCCAGCTCACAATCTAGCGGGATCATCTACGAGCAGTACTTC
TRBJ2-3 | - | TRBD2 | TRBV11-1 | CASSLLAGGATDTQYF | TGTGCCAGCAGCTTACTAGCGGGGGGAGCCACAGATACGCAGTATTTT
TRBJ2-5 | - | TRBD2 | TRBV5-1 | CASSRGGSPGQETQYF | TGCGCCAGCAGCCGGGGGGGATCGCCCGGGCAAGAGACCCAGTACTTC
TRBJ2-5 | - | - | TRBV2 | CATILEKETQYF | TGTGCCACAATCTTAGAGAAAGAGACCCAGTACTTC
TRBJ2-7 | - | - | TRBV28 | CASSLPLGRSYPWGSYEQYF | TGTGCCAGCAGTTTACCCCTGGGGCGATCCTATCCGTGGGGCTCCTACGAGCAGTACTTC
TRBJ2-1 | - | TRBD1 | TRBV5-1 | CASSGGQGMNEQFF | TGCGCCAGCAGCGGGGGACAGGGAATGAATGAGCAGTTCTTC
TRBJ2-1 | once | - | TRBV7-7 | CASSPYSLLTTSYNEQFF | TGTGCTAGCAGCCCATACTCCCTCTTGACTACCTCCTACAATGAGCAGTTCTTC
TRBJ1-3 | - | - | TRBV7-3 | CASSLTPSGNTIYF | TGTGCCAGCAGCTTAACTCCATCCGGAAACACCATATATTTT
TRBJ2-2 | - | TRBD2 | TRBV4-1 | CASSRRLAENTGELFF | TGCGCCAGCAGCCGACGACTAGCGGAGAACACCGGGGAGCTGTTTTTT
TRBJ2-2 | - | TRBD1 | TRBV6-1 | CASTPGQLNTGELFF | TGTGCCAGCACCCCGGGACAGCTAAACACCGGGGAGCTGTTTTTT
TRBJ2-3 | - | - | TRBV9 | CASSVRQKADTQYF | TGTGCCAGCAGCGTCAGGCAGAAGGCAGATACGCAGTATTTT
TRBJ1-2 | - | TRBD1 | TRBV15 | CATSTGGRDYGYTF | TGTGCCACCAGCACAGGGGGCCGGGACTATGGCTACACCTTC
TRBJ1-6 | - | - | TRBV30 | CAWRFGGVEYNSPLHF | TGTGCCTGGAGGTTTGGGGGGGTAGAGTATAATTCACCCCTCCACTTT
TRBJ1-6 | - | - | TRBV5-1 | CASSLDGQLNNSPLHF | TGCGCCAGCAGCTTAGATGGACAGCTTAATAATTCACCCCTCCACTTT
TRBJ1-3 | - | - | TRBV6-6 | CASSPLQGSGNTIYF | TGTGCCAGCAGTCCACTCCAGGGATCTGGAAACACCATATATTTT
TRBJ2-7 | - | TRBD2 | TRBV5-4 | CASSLGGSEQYF | TGTGCCAGCAGCTTAGGCGGGAGCGAGCAGTACTTC
TRBJ2-2 | - | - | TRBV9 | CASSVGVTGELFF | TGTGCCAGCAGCGTAGGAGTAACCGGGGAGCTGTTTTTT
TRBJ1-1 | - | - | TRBV30 | CAWSPQRPEAFF | TGTGCCTGGAGTCCACAGCGGCCTGAAGCTTTCTTT
TRBJ2-4 | - | TRBD1 | TRBV2 | CASSEGGQGNIQYF | TGTGCCAGCAGTGAGGGGGGACAGGGCAACATTCAGTACTTC
TRBJ2-7 | - | TRBD1 | TRBV15 | CATSSHGTGNQDEQYF | TGTGCTACCAGCAGCCACGGGACAGGTAATCAAGACGAGCAGTACTTC
TRBJ1-2 | many | - | TRBV5-1 | CASSLGQDYGYTF | TGCGCCAGCAGCTTGGGGCAGGACTATGGCTACACCTTC
TRBJ2-7 | - | - | TRBV28 | CASSFLPGDTSYEQYF | TGTGCCAGCAGTTTCTTGCCGGGAGACACCTCCTACGAGCAGTACTTC
TRBJ2-7 | - | TRBD1 | TRBV6-6 | CASKSGRDRASEQYF | TGTGCCAGCAAATCTGGCCGGGACAGGGCTTCTGAGCAGTACTTC